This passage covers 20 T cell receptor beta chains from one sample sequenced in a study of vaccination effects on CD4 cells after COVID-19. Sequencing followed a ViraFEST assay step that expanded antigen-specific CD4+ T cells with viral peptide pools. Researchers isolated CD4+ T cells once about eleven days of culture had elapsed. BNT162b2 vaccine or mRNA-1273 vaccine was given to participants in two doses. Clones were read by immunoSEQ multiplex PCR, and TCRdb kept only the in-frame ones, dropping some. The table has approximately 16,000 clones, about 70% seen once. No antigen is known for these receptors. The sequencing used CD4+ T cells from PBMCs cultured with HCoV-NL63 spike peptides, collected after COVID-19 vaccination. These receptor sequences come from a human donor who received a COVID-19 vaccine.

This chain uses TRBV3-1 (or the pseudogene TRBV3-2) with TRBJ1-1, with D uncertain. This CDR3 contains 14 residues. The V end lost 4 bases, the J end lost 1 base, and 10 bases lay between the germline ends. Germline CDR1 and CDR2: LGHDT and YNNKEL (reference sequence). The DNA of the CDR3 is TGTGCCAGCAGCCGAGGAGGAGGGAACACTGAAGCTTTCTTT. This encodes CASSRGGGNTEAFF.

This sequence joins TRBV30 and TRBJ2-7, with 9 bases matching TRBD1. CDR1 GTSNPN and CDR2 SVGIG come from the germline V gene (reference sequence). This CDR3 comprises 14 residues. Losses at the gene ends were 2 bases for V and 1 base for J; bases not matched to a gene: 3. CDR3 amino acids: CAWSRGQGSYEQYF. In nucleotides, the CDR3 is TGTGCCTGGAGTAGGGGACAGGGATCCTACGAGCAGTACTTC.

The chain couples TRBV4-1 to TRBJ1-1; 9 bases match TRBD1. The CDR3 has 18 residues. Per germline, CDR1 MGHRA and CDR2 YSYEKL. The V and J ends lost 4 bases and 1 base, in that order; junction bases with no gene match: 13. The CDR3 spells CASSLLLKPGQGNTEAFF. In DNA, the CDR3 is TGCGCCAGCAGCCTCTTACTCAAACCGGGACAGGGGAACACTGAAGCTTTCTTT.

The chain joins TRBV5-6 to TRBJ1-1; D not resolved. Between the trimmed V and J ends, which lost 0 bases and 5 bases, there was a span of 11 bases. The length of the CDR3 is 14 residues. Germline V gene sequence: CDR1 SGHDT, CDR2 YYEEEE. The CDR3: CASSLAFGRTEAFF. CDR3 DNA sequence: TGTGCCAGCAGCTTGGCTTTTGGGAGGACTGAAGCTTTCTTT.

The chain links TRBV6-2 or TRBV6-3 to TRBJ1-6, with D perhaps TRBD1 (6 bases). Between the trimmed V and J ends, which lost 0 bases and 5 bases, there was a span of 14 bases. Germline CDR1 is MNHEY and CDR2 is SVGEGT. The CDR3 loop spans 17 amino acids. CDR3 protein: CASSYSFQGRDNSPLHF. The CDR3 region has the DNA TGTGCCAGCAGTTACTCGTTCCAGGGGAGGGATAATTCACCCCTCCACTTT.

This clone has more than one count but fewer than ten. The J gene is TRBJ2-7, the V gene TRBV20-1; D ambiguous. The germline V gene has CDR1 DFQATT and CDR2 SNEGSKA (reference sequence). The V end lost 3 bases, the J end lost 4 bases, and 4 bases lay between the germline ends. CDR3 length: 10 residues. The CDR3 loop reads CSARVYEQYF. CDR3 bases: TGCAGTGCTAGGGTTTACGAGCAGTACTTC.

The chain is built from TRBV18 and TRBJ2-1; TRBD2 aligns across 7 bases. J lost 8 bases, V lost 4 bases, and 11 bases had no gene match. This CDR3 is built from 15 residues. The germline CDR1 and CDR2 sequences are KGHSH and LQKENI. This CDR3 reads CASSLTLSGNDEQFF. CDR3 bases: TGTGCCAGCTCACTCACTTTAAGCGGGAATGATGAGCAGTTCTTC.

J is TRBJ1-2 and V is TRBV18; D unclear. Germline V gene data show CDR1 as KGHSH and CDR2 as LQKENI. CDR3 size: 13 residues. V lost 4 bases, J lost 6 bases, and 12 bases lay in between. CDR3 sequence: CASSRDPINGYTF. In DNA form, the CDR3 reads TGTGCCAGCTCACGGGATCCGATTAATGGCTACACCTTC.

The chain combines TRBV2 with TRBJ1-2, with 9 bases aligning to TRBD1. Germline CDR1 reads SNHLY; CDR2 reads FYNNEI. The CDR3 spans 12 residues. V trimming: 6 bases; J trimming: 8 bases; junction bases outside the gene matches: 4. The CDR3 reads CASSRTGEGYTF. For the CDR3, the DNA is TGTGCCAGCAGCCGGACAGGGGAAGGCTACACCTTC.

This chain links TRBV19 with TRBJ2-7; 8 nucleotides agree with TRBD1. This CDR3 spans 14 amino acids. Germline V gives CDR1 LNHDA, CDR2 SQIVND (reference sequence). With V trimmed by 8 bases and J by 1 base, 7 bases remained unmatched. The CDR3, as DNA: TGTGCCAGTGCTCGCCGGACAGGGTCCTACGAGCAGTACTTC. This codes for CASARRTGSYEQYF.

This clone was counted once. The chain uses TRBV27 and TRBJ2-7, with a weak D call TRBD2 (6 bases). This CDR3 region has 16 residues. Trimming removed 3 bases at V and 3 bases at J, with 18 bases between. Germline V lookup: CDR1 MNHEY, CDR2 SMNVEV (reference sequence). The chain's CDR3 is CASSLTSGTLFYEQYF. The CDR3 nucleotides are TGTGCCAGCAGTTTGACCTCCGGGACTCTATTCTACGAGCAGTACTTC.

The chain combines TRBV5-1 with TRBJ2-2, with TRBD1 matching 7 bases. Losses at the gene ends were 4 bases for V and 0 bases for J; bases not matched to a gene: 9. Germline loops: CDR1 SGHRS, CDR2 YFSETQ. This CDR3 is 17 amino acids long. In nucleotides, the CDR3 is TGCGCCAGCAGCGCGAAAACAGGGGCCGCGAACACCGGGGAGCTGTTTTTT. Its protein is CASSAKTGAANTGELFF.

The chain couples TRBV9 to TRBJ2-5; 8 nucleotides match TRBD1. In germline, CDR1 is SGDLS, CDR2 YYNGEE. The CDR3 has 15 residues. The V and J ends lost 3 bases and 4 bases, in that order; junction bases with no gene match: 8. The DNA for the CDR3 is TGTGCCAGCAGCGCCCACGCAGGGGGCTCAGAGACCCAGTACTTC. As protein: CASSAHAGGSETQYF.

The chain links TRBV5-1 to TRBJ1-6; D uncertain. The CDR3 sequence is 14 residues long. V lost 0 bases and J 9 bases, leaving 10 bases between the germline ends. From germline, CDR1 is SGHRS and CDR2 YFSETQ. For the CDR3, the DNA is TGCGCCAGCAGCTTGGGGCAGGAATTTTCACCCCTCCACTTT. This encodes CASSLGQEFSPLHF. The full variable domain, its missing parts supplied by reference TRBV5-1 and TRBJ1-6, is KAGVTQTPRYLIKTRGQQVTLSCSPISGHRSVSWYQQTPGQGLQFLFEYFSETQRNKGNFPGRFSGRQFSNSRSEMNVSTLELGDSALYLCASSLGQEFSPLHFGNGTRLTVT.

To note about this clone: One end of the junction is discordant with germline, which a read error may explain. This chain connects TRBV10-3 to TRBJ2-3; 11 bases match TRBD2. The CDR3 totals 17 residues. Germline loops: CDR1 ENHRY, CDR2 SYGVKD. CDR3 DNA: TGTGCCATCAGTGAGTCTAGCGGGAGGGCCAAGGTAAGATACGCAGTATTT. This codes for CAISESSGRAKVRYAVF.

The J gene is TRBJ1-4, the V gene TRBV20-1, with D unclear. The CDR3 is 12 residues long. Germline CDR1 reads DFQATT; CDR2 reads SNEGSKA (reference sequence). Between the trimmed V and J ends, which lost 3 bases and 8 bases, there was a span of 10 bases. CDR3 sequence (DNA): TGCAGTGCTAGTGTCCTGGGGGAAAAACTGTTTTTT. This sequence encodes CSASVLGEKLFF.

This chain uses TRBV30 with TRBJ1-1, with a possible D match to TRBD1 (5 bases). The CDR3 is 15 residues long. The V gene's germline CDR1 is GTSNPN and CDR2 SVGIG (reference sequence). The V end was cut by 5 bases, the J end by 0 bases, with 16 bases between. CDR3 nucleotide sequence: TGTGCCTGGGAGAAGCGAAGGGGACTGAACACTGAAGCTTTCTTT. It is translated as CAWEKRRGLNTEAFF.

The CDR3 loop is CASSSRAVNTEAFF. The CDR3 DNA is TGCGCCAGCAGCTCCAGGGCGGTGAACACTGAAGCTTTCTTT. The chain is built from TRBV5-1 and TRBJ1-1; weak D call: TRBD1 (5 bases). The germline gives CDR1 SGHRS, CDR2 YFSETQ. Trimming shortened V by 3 bases and J by 0 bases, and 9 bases separated the two germline ends. CDR3 size: 14 residues.

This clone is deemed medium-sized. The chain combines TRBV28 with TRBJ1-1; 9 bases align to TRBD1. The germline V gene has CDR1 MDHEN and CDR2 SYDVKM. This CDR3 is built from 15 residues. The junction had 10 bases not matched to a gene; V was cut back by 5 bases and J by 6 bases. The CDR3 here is CASSDPGTGRAEAFF. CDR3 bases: TGTGCCAGCAGTGACCCCGGGACAGGGAGAGCTGAAGCTTTCTTT.

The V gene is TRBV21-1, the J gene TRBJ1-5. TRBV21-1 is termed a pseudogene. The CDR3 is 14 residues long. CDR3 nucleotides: TGTGCCAGCAGCAAAGAGGGAGGGACCCGACCCCAGCATTTT. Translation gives CASSKEGGTRPQHF.